The sequence of this T cell receptor beta chain was determined in a study of blood T cell repertoires in COVID-19. TCRdb's table, derived via immunoSEQ multiplex PCR, lists solely in-frame clones and lacks some. The table lists almost 300,000 clones, under 90% of them singletons. The V and J ends lost 7 bases and 5 bases respectively, with 14 bases between them. The CDR3 runs 13 residues. Sequencing used peripheral blood. This receptor was obtained from a woman under 40 with COVID-19, enrolled during active disease. The chain recombines TRBV12-3 or TRBV12-4 with TRBJ1-1; possibly TRBD1 for D (5 bases). Here the CDR3 DNA reads TGTGCCAGCATCATGACGGGGGGAACTGAAGCTTTCTTT. Residues: CASIMTGGTEAFF.